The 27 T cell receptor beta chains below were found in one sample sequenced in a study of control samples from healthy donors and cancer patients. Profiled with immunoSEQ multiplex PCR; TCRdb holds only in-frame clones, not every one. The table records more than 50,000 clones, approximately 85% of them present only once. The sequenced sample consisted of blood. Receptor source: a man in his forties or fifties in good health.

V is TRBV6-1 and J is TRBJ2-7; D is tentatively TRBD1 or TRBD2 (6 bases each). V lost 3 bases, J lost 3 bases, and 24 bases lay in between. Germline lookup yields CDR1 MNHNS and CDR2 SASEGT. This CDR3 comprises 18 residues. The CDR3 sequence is CASSEGKGGGVRGYEQYF. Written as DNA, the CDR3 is TGTGCCAGCAGTGAGGGTAAAGGGGGAGGAGTAAGGGGCTACGAGCAGTACTTC.

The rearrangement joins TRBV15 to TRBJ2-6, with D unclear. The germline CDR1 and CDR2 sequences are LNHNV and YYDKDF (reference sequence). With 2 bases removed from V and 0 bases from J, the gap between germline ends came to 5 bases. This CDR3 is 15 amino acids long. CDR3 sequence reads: CATSRRTSGANVLTF. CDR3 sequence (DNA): TGTGCCACCAGCAGAAGGACCTCTGGGGCCAACGTCCTGACTTTC.

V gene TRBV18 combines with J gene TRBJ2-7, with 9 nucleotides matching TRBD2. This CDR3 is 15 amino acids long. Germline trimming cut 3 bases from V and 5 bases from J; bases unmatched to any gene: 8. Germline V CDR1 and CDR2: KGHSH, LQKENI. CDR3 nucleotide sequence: TGTGCCAGCTCACCCGTTAGCGGGAGTATGAACGAGCAGTACTTC. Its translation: CASSPVSGSMNEQYF.

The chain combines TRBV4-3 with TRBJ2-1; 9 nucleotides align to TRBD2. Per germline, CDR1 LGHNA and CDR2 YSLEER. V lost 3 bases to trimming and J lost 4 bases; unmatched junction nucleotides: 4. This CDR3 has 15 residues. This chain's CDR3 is CASSHLAGRYNEQFF. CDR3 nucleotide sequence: TGCGCCAGCAGCCATCTAGCGGGAAGGTACAATGAGCAGTTCTTC.

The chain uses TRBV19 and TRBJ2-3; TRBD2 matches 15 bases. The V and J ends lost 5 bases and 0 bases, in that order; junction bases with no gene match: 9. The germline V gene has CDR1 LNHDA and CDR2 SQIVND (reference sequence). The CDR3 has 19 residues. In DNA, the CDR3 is TGTGCCAGTAGTTCGGGACTAGCGGGGGGATCCCTTAGCACAGATACGCAGTATTTT. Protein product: CASSSGLAGGSLSTDTQYF.

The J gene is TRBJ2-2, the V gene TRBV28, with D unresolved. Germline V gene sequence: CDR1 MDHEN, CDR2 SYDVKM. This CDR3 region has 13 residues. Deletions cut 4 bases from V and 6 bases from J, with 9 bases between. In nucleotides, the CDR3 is TGTGCCAGCAGTTCGGGTGCGCCCGGGGAGCTGTTTTTT. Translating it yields CASSSGAPGELFF.

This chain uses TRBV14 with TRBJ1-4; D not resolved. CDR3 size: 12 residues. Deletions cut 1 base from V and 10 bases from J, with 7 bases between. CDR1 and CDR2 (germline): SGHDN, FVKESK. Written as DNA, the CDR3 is TGTGCCAGCAGCCAAGTGTGTCTAAAACTGTTTTTT. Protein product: CASSQVCLKLFF. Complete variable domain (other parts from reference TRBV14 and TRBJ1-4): EAGVTQFPSHSVIEKGQTVTLRCDPISGHDNLYWYRRVMGKEIKFLLHFVKESKQDESGMPNNRFLAERTGGTYSTLKVQPAELEDSGVYFCASSQVCLKLFFGSGTQLSVL.

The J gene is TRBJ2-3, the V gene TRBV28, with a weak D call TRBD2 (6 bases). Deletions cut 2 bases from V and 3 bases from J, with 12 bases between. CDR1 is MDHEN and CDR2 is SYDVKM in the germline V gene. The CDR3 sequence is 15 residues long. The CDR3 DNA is TGTGCCAGCAGTTTAGGGGGGACGGGGACAGATACGCAGTATTTT. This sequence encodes CASSLGGTGTDTQYF.

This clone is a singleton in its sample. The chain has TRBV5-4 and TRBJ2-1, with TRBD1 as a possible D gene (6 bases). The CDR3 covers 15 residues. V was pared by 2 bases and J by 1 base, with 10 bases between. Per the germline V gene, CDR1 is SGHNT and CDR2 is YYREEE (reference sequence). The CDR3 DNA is TGTGCCAGCAGCTTCACGGGACAATCCTACAATGAGCAGTTCTTC. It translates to CASSFTGQSYNEQFF.

CDR3 protein: CASSRPGTVLYEQFF. The DNA for the CDR3 is TGTGCCAGCAGTCGCCCCGGGACAGTGCTCTATGAGCAGTTCTTC. V and J are TRBV28 and TRBJ2-1; 7 positions agree with TRBD1. Looked up from germline, CDR1 is MDHEN and CDR2 is SYDVKM. J was trimmed by 8 bases and V by 5 bases; bases with no gene match: 12. The CDR3 is 15 residues long. The whole variable domain, filled in from reference TRBV28 and TRBJ2-1, reads DVKVTQSSRYLVKRTGEKVFLECVQDMDHENMFWYRQDPGLGLRLIYFSYDVKMKEKGDIPEGYSVSREKKERFSLILESASTNQTSMYLCASSRPGTVLYEQFFGPGTRLTVL.

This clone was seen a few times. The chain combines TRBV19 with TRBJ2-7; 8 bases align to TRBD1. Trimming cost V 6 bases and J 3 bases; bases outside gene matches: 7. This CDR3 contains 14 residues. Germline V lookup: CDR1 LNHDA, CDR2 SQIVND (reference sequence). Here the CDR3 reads CASSNPGQGYEQYF. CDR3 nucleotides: TGTGCCAGTAGCAATCCTGGACAGGGCTACGAGCAGTACTTC. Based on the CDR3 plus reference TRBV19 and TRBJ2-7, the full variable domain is DGGITQSPKYLFRKEGQNVTLSCEQNLNHDAMYWYRQDPGQGLRLIYYSQIVNDFQKGDIAEGYSVSREKKESFPLTVTSAQKNPTAFYLCASSNPGQGYEQYFGPGTRLTVT.

The CDR3 DNA follows: TGTGCCAGTAGTATCCCAGGCTTGAACACTGAAGCTTTCTTT. This encodes CASSIPGLNTEAFF. The chain couples TRBV19 to TRBJ1-1, with D hard to call. Looked up from germline, CDR1 is LNHDA and CDR2 is SQIVND (reference sequence). This CDR3 contains 14 residues. Trimming removed 3 bases at V and 0 bases at J, with 8 bases between. The full variable domain, with the rest looked up from reference TRBV19 and TRBJ1-1, is DGGITQSPKYLFRKEGQNVTLSCEQNLNHDAMYWYRQDPGQGLRLIYYSQIVNDFQKGDIAEGYSVSREKKESFPLTVTSAQKNPTAFYLCASSIPGLNTEAFFGQGTRLTVV.

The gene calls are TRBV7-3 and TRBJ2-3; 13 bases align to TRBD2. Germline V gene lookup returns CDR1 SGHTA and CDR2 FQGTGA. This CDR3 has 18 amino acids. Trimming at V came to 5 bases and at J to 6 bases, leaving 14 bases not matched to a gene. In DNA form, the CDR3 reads TGTGCCAGCAGCGCCCCTGAGAGGGGACTAGCGGGATCCGATACGCAGTATTTT. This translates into CASSAPERGLAGSDTQYF.

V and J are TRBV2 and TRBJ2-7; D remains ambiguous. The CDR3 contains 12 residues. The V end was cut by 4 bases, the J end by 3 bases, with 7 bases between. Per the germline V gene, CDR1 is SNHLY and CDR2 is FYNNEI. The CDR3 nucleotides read TGTGCCAGCAGTGCGGTTTACTACGAGCAGTACTTC. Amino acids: CASSAVYYEQYF.

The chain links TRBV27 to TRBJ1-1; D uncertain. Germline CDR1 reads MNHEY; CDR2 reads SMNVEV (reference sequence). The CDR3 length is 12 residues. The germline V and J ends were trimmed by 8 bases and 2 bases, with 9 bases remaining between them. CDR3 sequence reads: CASGSPNTEAFF. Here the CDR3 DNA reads TGTGCCAGCGGATCACCCAACACTGAAGCTTTCTTT.

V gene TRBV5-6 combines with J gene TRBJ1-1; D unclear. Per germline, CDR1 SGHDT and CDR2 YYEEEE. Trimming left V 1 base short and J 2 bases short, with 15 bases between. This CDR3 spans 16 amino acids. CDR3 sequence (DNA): TGTGCCAGCAGCTTGTGGGCGGCCAGCCCTAACACTGAAGCTTTCTTT. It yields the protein CASSLWAASPNTEAFF. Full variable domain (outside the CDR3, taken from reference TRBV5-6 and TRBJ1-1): DAGVTQSPTHLIKTRGQQVTLRCSPKSGHDTVSWYQQALGQGPQFIFQYYEEEERQRGNFPDRFSGHQFPNYSSELNVNALLLGDSALYLCASSLWAASPNTEAFFGQGTRLTVV.

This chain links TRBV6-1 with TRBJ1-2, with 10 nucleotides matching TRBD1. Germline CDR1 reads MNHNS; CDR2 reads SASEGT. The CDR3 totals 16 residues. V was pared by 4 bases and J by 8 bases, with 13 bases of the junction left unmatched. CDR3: CASSGPPGQGFRGYTF. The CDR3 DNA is TGTGCCAGCAGTGGACCTCCGGGACAGGGGTTTAGGGGCTACACCTTC.

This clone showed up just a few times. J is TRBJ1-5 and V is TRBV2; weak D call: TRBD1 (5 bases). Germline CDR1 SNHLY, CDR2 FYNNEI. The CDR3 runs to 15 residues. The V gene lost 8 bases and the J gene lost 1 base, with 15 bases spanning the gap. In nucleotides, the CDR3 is TGTGCCAGCGAGGCCCAGGGTTCCAGCAATCAGCCCCAGCATTTT. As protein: CASEAQGSSNQPQHF.

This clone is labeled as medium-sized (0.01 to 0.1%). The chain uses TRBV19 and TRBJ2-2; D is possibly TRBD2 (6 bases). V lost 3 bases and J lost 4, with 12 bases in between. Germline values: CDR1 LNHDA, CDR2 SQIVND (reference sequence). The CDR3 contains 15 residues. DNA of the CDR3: TGTGCCAGTAGTATTACTCGGGGGACCACCGGGGAGCTGTTTTTT. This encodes CASSITRGTTGELFF.

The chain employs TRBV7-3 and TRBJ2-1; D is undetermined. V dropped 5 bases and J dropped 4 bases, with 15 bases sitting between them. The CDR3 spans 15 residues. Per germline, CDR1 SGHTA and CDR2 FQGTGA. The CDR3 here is CASSPNRQTYNEQFF. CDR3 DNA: TGTGCCAGCAGCCCCAATAGGCAGACTTACAATGAGCAGTTCTTC.

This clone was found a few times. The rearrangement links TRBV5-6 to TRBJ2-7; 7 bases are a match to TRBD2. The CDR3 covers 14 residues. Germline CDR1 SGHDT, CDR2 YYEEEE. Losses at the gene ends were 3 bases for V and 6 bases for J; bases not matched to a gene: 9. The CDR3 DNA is TGTGCCAGCAGCTGGAGGCGGGGAGGGCGCGAGCAGTACTTC. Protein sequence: CASSWRRGGREQYF.

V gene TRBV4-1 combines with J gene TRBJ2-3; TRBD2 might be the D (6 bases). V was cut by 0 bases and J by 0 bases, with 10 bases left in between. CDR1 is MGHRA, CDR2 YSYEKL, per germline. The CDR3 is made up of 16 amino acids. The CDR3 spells CASSQDGAGSTDTQYF. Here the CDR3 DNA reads TGCGCCAGCAGCCAAGATGGCGCGGGGAGCACAGATACGCAGTATTTT.

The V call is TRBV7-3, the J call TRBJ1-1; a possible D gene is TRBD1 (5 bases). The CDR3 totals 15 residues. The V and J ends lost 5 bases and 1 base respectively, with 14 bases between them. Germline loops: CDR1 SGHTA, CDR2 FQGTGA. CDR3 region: CASSPLPGGNTEAFF. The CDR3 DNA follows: TGTGCCAGCAGCCCGCTTCCCGGGGGGAACACTGAAGCTTTCTTT.

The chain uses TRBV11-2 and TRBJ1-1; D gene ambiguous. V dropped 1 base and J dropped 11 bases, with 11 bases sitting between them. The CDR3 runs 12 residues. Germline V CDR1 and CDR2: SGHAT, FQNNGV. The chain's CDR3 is CASSLVLGPAFF. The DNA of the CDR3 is TGTGCCAGCAGCTTAGTCCTCGGGCCGGCTTTCTTT.

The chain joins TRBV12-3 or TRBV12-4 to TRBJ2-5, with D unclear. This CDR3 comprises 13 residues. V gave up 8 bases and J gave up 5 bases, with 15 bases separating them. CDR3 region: CASSLSGRETQYF. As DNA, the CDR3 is TGTGCCAGCTCCCTATCCGGGCGGGAGACCCAGTACTTC.

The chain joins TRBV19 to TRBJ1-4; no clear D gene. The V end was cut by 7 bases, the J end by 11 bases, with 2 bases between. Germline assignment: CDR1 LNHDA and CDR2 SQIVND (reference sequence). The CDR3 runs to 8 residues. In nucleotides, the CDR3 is TGTGCCAGTAACAAACTGTTTTTT. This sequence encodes CASNKLFF.

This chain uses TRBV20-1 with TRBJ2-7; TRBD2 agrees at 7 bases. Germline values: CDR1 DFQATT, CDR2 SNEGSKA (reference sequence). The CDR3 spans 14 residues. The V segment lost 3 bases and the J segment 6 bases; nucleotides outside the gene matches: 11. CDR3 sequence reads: CSASLRERLGEQYF. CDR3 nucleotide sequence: TGCAGTGCTAGTCTGCGGGAGAGGCTGGGCGAGCAGTACTTC.